The 15 T cell receptor beta chains below come from one sample, sequenced in a study of shared clonotypes between healthy human individuals. Measured with immunoSEQ multiplex PCR; TCRdb has only the in-frame clones, and not every one. The sample carries about 600,000 clones, roughly 79% recorded once. The sequenced sample consisted of PBMCs. The receptor set was obtained from a middle-aged woman in good health. Some clones in this sample may be carry-over from other donors' samples.

The gene calls are TRBV5-4 and TRBJ2-3; TRBD2 matches 13 bases. The germline V gene has CDR1 SGHNT and CDR2 YYREEE (reference sequence). V lost 5 bases, J lost 1 base, and 10 bases stayed unmatched. The CDR3 extends over 18 amino acids. The CDR3 DNA sequence: TGTGCCAGCAGGGACCAACTAGCGGGAGGGCCGGGCACAGATACGCAGTATTTT. It yields the protein CASRDQLAGGPGTDTQYF.

The chain recombines TRBV28 with TRBJ2-1; no firm D call. Per the germline V gene, CDR1 is MDHEN and CDR2 is SYDVKM. Trimming left V 4 bases short and J 8 bases short, with 18 bases between. This CDR3 has 15 residues. The CDR3 protein is CASSSASATRDEQFF. The CDR3 DNA is TGTGCCAGCAGTTCCGCTTCGGCGACCCGGGATGAGCAGTTCTTC.

The V gene is TRBV7-2, the J gene TRBJ2-1; D call uncertain. With 1 base removed from V and 6 bases from J, the gap between germline ends came to 7 bases. The germline V gene has CDR1 SGHTA and CDR2 FQGNSA. This CDR3 spans 13 amino acids. CDR3 sequence (DNA): TGTGCCAGCAGCTTAGGGGGTGGCAATGAGCAGTTCTTC. It encodes CASSLGGGNEQFF.

The V gene is TRBV7-9, the J gene TRBJ1-2; TRBD1 matches at 8 bases. The V segment lost 9 bases and the J segment 4 bases; nucleotides outside the gene matches: 7. This CDR3 region has 13 residues. The germline V gene encodes CDR1 SEHNR and CDR2 FQNEAQ (reference sequence). The CDR3 here is CASLPGGAYGYTF. For the CDR3, the DNA is TGTGCCAGTCTACCAGGGGGCGCCTATGGCTACACCTTC. Based on the CDR3 plus reference TRBV7-9 and TRBJ1-2, the full variable domain is DTGVSQNPRHKITKRGQNVTFRCDPISEHNRLYWYRQTLGQGPEFLTYFQNEAQLEKSRLLSDRFSAERPKGSFSTLEIQRTEQGDSAMYLCASLPGGAYGYTFGSGTRLTVV.

The J gene is TRBJ2-2, the V gene TRBV28, with D possibly being TRBD2 (6 bases). This CDR3 is built from 14 residues. Looked up from germline, CDR1 is MDHEN and CDR2 is SYDVKM. Trimming left V 3 bases short and J 4 bases short, with 9 bases between. CDR3 sequence reads: CASSFAGTTGELFF. CDR3 in DNA: TGTGCCAGCAGTTTTGCGGGAACCACCGGGGAGCTGTTTTTT.

The chain employs TRBV10-1 and TRBJ2-3, with TRBD2 identical over 7 bases. Losses at the gene ends were 3 bases for V and 3 bases for J; bases not matched to a gene: 6. Germline CDR1 is WNHNN and CDR2 is SYGVQD (reference sequence). The CDR3 has 15 amino acids. Written as DNA, the CDR3 is TGCGCCAGCAGTGAAACGGGAGGCTTGACAGATACGCAGTATTTT. Its translation is CASSETGGLTDTQYF.

The genes are TRBV7-2 and TRBJ1-1; TRBD1 matches at 11 bases. Germline assignment: CDR1 SGHTA and CDR2 FQGNSA. This CDR3 has 16 residues. V lost 1 base, J lost 0 bases, and 1 base stayed unmatched. CDR3 sequence: CASSLGDRGMNTEAFF. The CDR3 DNA follows: TGTGCCAGCAGCTTAGGGGACAGGGGGATGAACACTGAAGCTTTCTTT.

This clone has more than one count but fewer than ten. The rearrangement uses TRBV28 and TRBJ1-2; 9 nucleotides agree with TRBD1. The CDR3 runs 15 residues. Per the germline V gene, CDR1 is MDHEN and CDR2 is SYDVKM. The V and J ends lost 6 bases and 1 base, in that order; junction bases with no gene match: 6. CDR3 sequence reads: CASRARQGVNYGYTF. DNA of the CDR3: TGTGCCAGCAGGGCCCGACAGGGGGTTAACTATGGCTACACCTTC.

A single count supports this clone. V usage is TRBV9 and J usage is TRBJ2-1; TRBD2 agrees at 7 bases. CDR3 length: 16 residues. The germline V gene has CDR1 SGDLS and CDR2 YYNGEE. The trim removed 0 bases at V and 8 bases at J, leaving 11 bases unmatched. The CDR3 is CASSVAPREQGYEQFF. The CDR3 nucleotides are TGTGCCAGCAGCGTAGCTCCGCGGGAGCAAGGTTATGAGCAGTTCTTC.

The rearrangement links TRBV6-1 to TRBJ1-2, with 8 bases matching TRBD1. V was clipped by 7 bases and J by 2 bases; unmatched bases: 6. CDR3 length: 14 residues. The V gene's germline CDR1 is MNHNS and CDR2 SASEGT. The DNA for the CDR3 is TGTGCCAGCAAGCTGGACAGGGCGAACTATGGCTACACCTTC. Translating it yields CASKLDRANYGYTF.

This rearrangement joins TRBV2 to TRBJ2-1, with D possibly matching TRBD2 (6 bases). Per germline, CDR1 SNHLY and CDR2 FYNNEI. The CDR3 is made up of 13 amino acids. V was clipped by 8 bases and J by 5 bases, with 13 bases between them. This chain's CDR3 is CASARETHNEQFF. Here the CDR3 DNA reads TGTGCCAGCGCCCGGGAGACCCACAATGAGCAGTTCTTC.

The chain is built from TRBV7-2 and TRBJ2-5; 9 bases fit TRBD2. Germline values: CDR1 SGHTA, CDR2 FQGNSA. This CDR3 has 14 residues. V lost 4 bases, J lost 5 bases, and 5 bases stayed unmatched. The CDR3 region is CASSSKLAGETQYF. The DNA of the CDR3 is TGTGCCAGCAGCTCGAAACTAGCGGGTGAGACCCAGTACTTC.

This clone has only one observation. V is TRBV5-1 and J is TRBJ2-5, with 9 bases lining up with TRBD2. The CDR3 has 16 residues. Losses at the gene ends were 4 bases for V and 0 bases for J; bases not matched to a gene: 7. The germline V gene encodes CDR1 SGHRS and CDR2 YFSETQ. As DNA, the CDR3 is TGCGCCAGCAGCCCCGGGACTAGCAGGTACCAAGAGACCCAGTACTTC. Encoded protein: CASSPGTSRYQETQYF.

Comment on this clone: A read error may explain this, as a much larger clone is one base away. This sample also contains other DNA sequences that code for the same CDR3. The rearrangement uses TRBV30 and TRBJ1-2; 9 bases match TRBD1. CDR1 GTSNPN and CDR2 SVGIG come from the germline V gene (reference sequence). The CDR3 is 14 residues long. CDR3 in DNA: TGTGCCCACAGGGGGCCGGGGATGGGCAATGGCTATACCTTC. Translation gives CAHRGPGMGNGYTF.

The chain is built from TRBV20-1 and TRBJ2-7, with D hard to call. V was pared by 6 bases and J by 6 bases, with 9 bases between. This CDR3 is 10 amino acids long. CDR1 and CDR2 (germline): DFQATT, SNEGSKA (reference sequence). CDR3 in DNA: TGCAGTGCCGGAATCCCCGAGCAGTACTTC. It is translated as CSAGIPEQYF.